Listed here are 31 T cell receptor beta chains from one sample, sequenced in a study of PD-L1 blockade in urothelial cancer. Sequencing was performed with immunoSEQ multiplex PCR; in TCRdb, only in-frame clones are kept and a portion is missing. Here the sample spans tens of thousands of clones, approximately 86% being singletons. The sample's time point: peripheral blood 6 weeks after treatment start. Source: PBMCs, taken around atezolizumab (anti-PD-L1) treatment. The receptors derive from a man between 65 and 79 years old with urothelial cancer.

The chain employs TRBV2 and TRBJ2-7; D possibly corresponds to TRBD2 (6 bases). Deletions cut 7 bases from V and 3 bases from J, with 16 bases between. There are 14 residues in the CDR3. Germline loops: CDR1 SNHLY, CDR2 FYNNEI. The CDR3 reads CASTTESEGYEQYF. The CDR3 nucleotides are TGTGCCAGCACCACAGAATCGGAGGGCTACGAGCAGTACTTC.

The sample holds a few counts of this clone. The chain links TRBV7-9 to TRBJ1-2; TRBD1 matches at 8 bases. The germline gives CDR1 SEHNR, CDR2 FQNEAQ (reference sequence). Losses at the gene ends were 5 bases for V and 6 bases for J; bases not matched to a gene: 5. The CDR3 contains 13 residues. The CDR3 bases are TGTGCCAGCAGCGGGACAGGAGATCATGGCTACACCTTC. Its protein product is CASSGTGDHGYTF.

V is TRBV5-1 and J is TRBJ2-5; 9 nucleotides agree with TRBD2. The CDR3 loop spans 19 amino acids. The germline gives CDR1 SGHRS, CDR2 YFSETQ. Losses at the gene ends were 2 bases for V and 9 bases for J; bases not matched to a gene: 23. The CDR3 coding sequence is TGCGCCAGCAGCTTCCGGGTCGCAGCGTTGACTAGCGGAAGCATTGCCCAGTACTTC. Amino acids: CASSFRVAALTSGSIAQYF.

The chain's CDR3 is CASSLDYQAGAYEQYF. The CDR3, as DNA: TGTGCCAGCAGCTTGGACTACCAGGCGGGAGCCTACGAGCAGTACTTC. This sequence joins TRBV5-4 and TRBJ2-7; 7 nucleotides line up with TRBD2. Germline lookup yields CDR1 SGHNT and CDR2 YYREEE (reference sequence). The CDR3 consists of 16 residues. V shed 0 bases and J 2 bases; nucleotides not matched to a gene: 8.

The gene calls are TRBV9 and TRBJ2-2; D is ambiguous. Germline CDR1 SGDLS, CDR2 YYNGEE. The CDR3 is 14 amino acids. V was cut by 2 bases and J by 5 bases, with 10 bases left in between. The CDR3 coding sequence is TGTGCCAGCAGCGTTAACCTAGGAACCGGGGAGCTGTTTTTT. Translating it yields CASSVNLGTGELFF.

This sequence joins TRBV28 and TRBJ1-4; D unclear. With 6 bases removed from V and 4 bases from J, the gap between germline ends came to 3 bases. The CDR3 totals 11 residues. The V gene's germline CDR1 is MDHEN and CDR2 SYDVKM. The CDR3 is CASSLNEKLFF. Here the CDR3 DNA reads TGTGCCAGCAGCCTTAATGAAAAACTGTTTTTT.

This sequence joins TRBV11-2 and TRBJ2-7; 11 nucleotides match TRBD2. This CDR3 region has 14 residues. J gave up 3 bases and V 7 bases, and 5 bases lay outside the gene matches. Germline CDR1 is SGHAT and CDR2 is FQNNGV. As DNA, the CDR3 is TGTGCCAGCACCATAGCGGGAGGGATCTACGAGCAGTACTTC. Its protein is CASTIAGGIYEQYF.

The rearrangement joins TRBV15 to TRBJ1-5; D is ambiguous. CDR3 size: 15 residues. V lost 0 bases and J 1 base, leaving 7 bases between the germline ends. From germline, CDR1 is LNHNV and CDR2 YYDKDF (reference sequence). CDR3 sequence (DNA): TGTGCCACCAGCAGAGATTTTTTAAGCAATCAGCCCCAGCATTTT. Amino acids: CATSRDFLSNQPQHF.

This chain uses TRBV19 with TRBJ1-2; 9 nucleotides line up with TRBD1. V lost 7 bases to trimming and J lost 1 base; unmatched junction nucleotides: 7. CDR1 LNHDA and CDR2 SQIVND come from the germline V gene (reference sequence). The CDR3 contains 15 residues. CDR3 sequence reads: CASTPTGGVNYGYTF. The CDR3, as DNA: TGTGCCAGTACCCCGACAGGGGGGGTTAACTATGGCTACACCTTC.

Only a few counts were recorded for this clone. V usage is TRBV7-6 and J usage is TRBJ2-1; D might be TRBD2 (5 bases). The V gene's germline CDR1 is SGHVS and CDR2 FNYEAQ. Trimming took off 3 bases at V and 4 bases at J, with 16 bases between the two ends. This CDR3 is built from 16 residues. CDR3 region: CASSFADSSEYNEQFF. CDR3 coding DNA: TGTGCCAGCAGCTTTGCGGACTCCTCCGAATACAATGAGCAGTTCTTC.

This chain joins TRBV5-1 and TRBJ2-1; perhaps TRBD2 as D (5 bases). This CDR3 is 12 amino acids long. Between the trimmed V and J ends, which lost 2 bases and 8 bases, there was a span of 8 bases. Germline CDR1 and CDR2: SGHRS and YFSETQ. The CDR3 DNA sequence: TGCGCCAGCAGCTTCGCGGGCGATGAGCAGTTCTTC. It is translated as CASSFAGDEQFF. Filled out from reference TRBV5-1 and TRBJ2-1, the complete variable domain reads KAGVTQTPRYLIKTRGQQVTLSCSPISGHRSVSWYQQTPGQGLQFLFEYFSETQRNKGNFPGRFSGRQFSNSRSEMNVSTLELGDSALYLCASSFAGDEQFFGPGTRLTVL.

In this sample, this clone turned up a few times. V usage is TRBV5-6 and J usage is TRBJ2-4, with 10 nucleotides matching TRBD1. With 4 bases clipped from V and 7 bases from J, the junction kept 5 bases outside the gene matches. Germline CDR1 and CDR2: SGHDT and YYEEEE. This CDR3 contains 14 residues. The CDR3 reads CASSPDRGRNIQYF. CDR3 nucleotide sequence: TGTGCCAGCAGCCCCGACAGGGGGCGGAACATTCAGTACTTC.

CDR3 in amino acids: CASSSRGLGNTIYF. The CDR3 nucleotides are TGTGCCAGCAGCTCCAGGGGGCTCGGAAACACCATATATTTT. The V call is TRBV7-2, the J call TRBJ1-3; 8 nucleotides agree with TRBD1. Germline CDR1 is SGHTA and CDR2 is FQGNSA. This CDR3 spans 14 amino acids. The J segment lost 4 bases and the V segment lost 4 bases, leaving 3 bases of the junction unmatched. Complete variable domain (other parts from reference TRBV7-2 and TRBJ1-3): GAGVSQSPSNKVTEKGKDVELRCDPISGHTALYWYRQSLGQGLEFLIYFQGNSAPDKSGLPSDRFSAERTGGSVSTLTIQRTQQEDSAVYLCASSSRGLGNTIYFGEGSWLTVV.

This clone is a singleton in its sample. The V and J genes are TRBV18 and TRBJ2-1, with 8 bases aligning to TRBD2. This CDR3 spans 17 amino acids. Germline lookup yields CDR1 KGHSH and CDR2 LQKENI. The V and J ends lost 5 bases and 9 bases, in that order; junction bases with no gene match: 18. DNA for the CDR3: TGTGCCAGCTCATCCACGGCGGGAGGACCCTCCAAGGGTGAGCAGTTCTTC. As protein: CASSSTAGGPSKGEQFF.

This clone was detected a few times. The chain carries TRBV11-3 and TRBJ2-1; no firm D call. This CDR3 is 14 amino acids long. The V and J ends lost 6 bases and 0 bases respectively, with 9 bases between them. CDR1 SGHNT and CDR2 YENEEA come from the germline V gene. The CDR3 is CASSWLISYNEQFF. The CDR3 nucleotides read TGTGCCAGCAGTTGGCTTATCTCCTACAATGAGCAGTTCTTC. The variable domain in full, with the rest retrieved from reference TRBV11-3 and TRBJ2-1, is EAGVVQSPRYKIIEKKQPVAFWCNPISGHNTLYWYLQNLGQGPELLIRYENEEAVDDSQLPKDRFSAERLKGVDSTLKIQPAELGDSAVYLCASSWLISYNEQFFGPGTRLTVL.

The chain uses TRBV7-9 and TRBJ2-7, with 8 bases that match TRBD2. After removal of 5 bases from V and 2 bases from J, the junction contained 8 bases not matched to a gene. The length of the CDR3 is 15 residues. Germline V gene data show CDR1 as SEHNR and CDR2 as FQNEAQ (reference sequence). The CDR3 loop is CASSPSGGVAYEQYF. CDR3 nucleotide sequence: TGTGCCAGCAGCCCCTCGGGGGGGGTGGCCTACGAGCAGTACTTC.

The table lists this clone with a few counts. This chain uses TRBV10-1 with TRBJ2-5, with D maybe TRBD2 (6 bases). CDR1 WNHNN and CDR2 SYGVQD come from the germline V gene (reference sequence). Trimming pared 4 bases from V and 2 bases from J, leaving 11 bases between. The CDR3 is 14 residues long. CDR3 nucleotide sequence: TGCGCCAGCAGTGGGACTAACCAACAAGAGACCCAGTACTTC. Translated: CASSGTNQQETQYF.

This chain uses TRBV6-1 with TRBJ2-5; 7 nucleotides align to TRBD1. Unmatched junction bases numbered 9, after V lost 6 bases and J lost 2 bases. Germline CDR1 reads MNHNS; CDR2 reads SASEGT. The CDR3 runs 15 residues. The CDR3 bases are TGTGCCAGCAGCTTTCGGACAGGCCAGCAAGAGACCCAGTACTTC. This translates into CASSFRTGQQETQYF.

The chain uses TRBV11-2 and TRBJ2-2; D is possibly TRBD1 (6 bases). Trimming left V 3 bases short and J 7 bases short, with 18 bases between. The length of the CDR3 is 16 residues. Per the germline V gene, CDR1 is SGHAT and CDR2 is FQNNGV. The CDR3 loop is CASSFSRGSLIGELFF. CDR3 in DNA: TGTGCCAGCAGCTTCAGCAGGGGCTCTTTGATCGGGGAGCTGTTTTTT.

The V and J genes are TRBV29-1 and TRBJ2-7, with D perhaps matching TRBD1 (6 bases). CDR1 and CDR2 from the germline V gene are SQVTM and ANQGSEA. The CDR3 consists of 13 residues. Trimming left V 6 bases short and J 2 bases short, with 14 bases between. In DNA, the CDR3 is TGCAGCGTAACCGGGACAATCACCTACGAGCAGTACTTC. Its protein is CSVTGTITYEQYF.

The chain joins TRBV5-1 to TRBJ2-2, with D perhaps TRBD1 (5 bases). The CDR3 sequence is 19 residues long. Deletions cut 2 bases from V and 2 bases from J, with 22 bases between. From germline, CDR1 is SGHRS and CDR2 YFSETQ. Written as DNA, the CDR3 is TGCGCCAGCAGCTTTAGACAGAACTCCGCTTTGAGTAACACCGGGGAGCTGTTTTTT. This gives the protein CASSFRQNSALSNTGELFF.

This clone was observed once. The chain joins TRBV19 to TRBJ2-7; the D gene is possibly TRBD1 (6 bases). The germline V gene has CDR1 LNHDA and CDR2 SQIVND (reference sequence). V shed 3 bases and J shed 9 bases, with 18 bases lying between them. The CDR3 sequence is 14 residues long. This CDR3 reads CASSISQGNLVQYF. The CDR3 DNA follows: TGTGCCAGTAGTATTAGTCAGGGGAACCTAGTGCAGTACTTC.

V is TRBV28 and J is TRBJ2-7; D perhaps matches TRBD1 (5 bases). V was pared by 1 base and J by 0 bases, with 16 bases between. CDR3 size: 17 residues. Germline assignment: CDR1 MDHEN and CDR2 SYDVKM. This CDR3 is CASSLSLTVYGSYEQYF. The CDR3 region has the DNA TGTGCCAGCAGTTTATCCCTGACAGTTTACGGCTCCTACGAGCAGTACTTC.

This clone has a handful of counts. The gene calls are TRBV7-9 and TRBJ1-4; D unclear. V lost 2 bases and J 4 bases, leaving 14 bases between the germline ends. CDR3 length: 16 residues. CDR1 SEHNR and CDR2 FQNEAQ come from the germline V gene (reference sequence). The CDR3 protein is CASSLLGGPGNEKLFF. The CDR3 nucleotides are TGTGCCAGCAGCTTATTGGGCGGGCCGGGTAATGAAAAACTGTTTTTT.

The rearrangement links TRBV4-2 to TRBJ2-2, with D perhaps TRBD2 (5 bases). This CDR3 has 15 amino acids. V was clipped by 0 bases and J by 6 bases, with 11 bases between them. Germline V CDR1 and CDR2: LGHNA, YNFKEQ. Written as DNA, the CDR3 is TGTGCCAGCAGCCAAGAGGACTCAGTTCCCGGGGAGCTGTTTTTT. This codes for CASSQEDSVPGELFF.

The chain joins TRBV19 to TRBJ2-7; 8 nucleotides line up with TRBD2. The V segment lost 8 bases and the J segment 3 bases; nucleotides outside the gene matches: 0. There are 11 residues in the CDR3. Germline V gene data show CDR1 as LNHDA and CDR2 as SQIVND (reference sequence). The CDR3 spells CASGTSYEQYF. The CDR3 coding sequence is TGTGCCAGTGGGACTAGCTACGAGCAGTACTTC.

The gene calls are TRBV5-1 and TRBJ2-5; 9 nucleotides align to TRBD1. The CDR3 extends over 14 amino acids. Germline CDR1 is SGHRS and CDR2 is YFSETQ. J gave up 5 bases and V 2 bases, and 4 bases lay outside the gene matches. The CDR3 reads CASSFTGGGETQYF. For the CDR3, the DNA is TGCGCCAGCAGCTTTACAGGGGGCGGGGAGACCCAGTACTTC.

This rearrangement joins TRBV19 to TRBJ1-1; D is ambiguous. Trimming cost V 10 bases and J 1 base, with 22 bases left between them. Germline V gives CDR1 LNHDA, CDR2 SQIVND (reference sequence). The CDR3 is 16 amino acids. In nucleotides, the CDR3 is TGTGCCAATTCCGCTGCTTCACTGGAGAAGAACACTGAAGCTTTCTTT. Translation: CANSAASLEKNTEAFF. Based on the CDR3 plus reference TRBV19 and TRBJ1-1, the full variable domain is DGGITQSPKYLFRKEGQNVTLSCEQNLNHDAMYWYRQDPGQGLRLIYYSQIVNDFQKGDIAEGYSVSREKKESFPLTVTSAQKNPTAFYLCANSAASLEKNTEAFFGQGTRLTVV.

The chain links TRBV4-2 to TRBJ2-7, with D tentatively TRBD2 (5 bases). V gave up 4 bases and J gave up 7 bases, with 11 bases separating them. The germline V gene has CDR1 LGHNA and CDR2 YNFKEQ. The CDR3 contains 12 residues. The CDR3 DNA is TGTGCCAGCAGCCCCTCGGGATGGGAGCAGTACTTC. Protein sequence: CASSPSGWEQYF.

V gene TRBV5-1 combines with J gene TRBJ1-2; D may be TRBD1 (5 bases). This CDR3 comprises 15 residues. Looked up from germline, CDR1 is SGHRS and CDR2 is YFSETQ. V was pared by 1 base and J by 4 bases, with 14 bases between. In nucleotides, the CDR3 is TGCGCCAGCAGCTTGCGGGACTCCACTCTCTATGGCTACACCTTC. Encoded protein: CASSLRDSTLYGYTF.

The CDR3 coding sequence is TGTGCCAGCAGCTTAGACGCGGGAGAGGGCGAGCAGTACTTC. Translated, it gives CASSLDAGEGEQYF. The chain couples TRBV11-3 to TRBJ2-7; TRBD2 agrees at 7 bases. CDR1 SGHNT and CDR2 YENEEA come from the germline V gene. The ends lost 0 bases at V and 6 bases at J; junction bases unmatched: 5. The CDR3 totals 14 residues.